This TCR beta chain is drawn from a study of T-cell memory formation after mild COVID-19 (dated by TCRdb to the early 2020s). Context from the whole study: TCR sequence clusters from the two donors were largely donor specific. Two young, previously healthy adult volunteers made up the cohort, one male and one female. In two donors, T-cell clones that expanded and contracted after mild COVID-19 were followed by sequencing TCRalpha and TCRbeta repertoires longitudinally.

The CDR3 runs 15 residues from the cysteine to the phenylalanine. Only the CDR3 DNA is retained, 45 bases long and in frame from the first base. V loses 4 bases, J loses 1 base, and the germline ends lie 14 bases apart. Sequences SGHRS (CDR1) and YFSETQ (CDR2) are obtained from the germline V gene. The instrument was an Illumina NovaSeq 6000. cDNA libraries for TCRalpha and TCRbeta were prepared by 5'RACE using constant-segment primers, with sample barcodes and unique molecular identifiers added. RNA was extracted from every sample with Trizol reagent. The libraries were amplified in two PCR steps, and the second step added a second sample barcode and Illumina TruSeq adapters. The libraries were sequenced on an Illumina NovaSeq using 2 x 150 bp paired-end reads. From the authors' description of their analysis: The reads were demultiplexed and collapsed into UMI-guided consensus sequences using migec v1.2.7. Using mixcr v2.1.11, UMI consensuses were aligned to TRA and TRB V and J templates and then assembled into clonotypes. A clonotype was counted as expanded or contracted only when both edgeR and NoisET called the clonotype significant, with the noise models trained on biological replicates. For edgeR calls, a false discovery rate-adjusted p below 0.01 and a log2 fold-change threshold of 1 were applied. As an exploratory analysis of dynamics, max-normalized trajectories of the 1000 most abundant clonotypes were examined with PCA combined with hierarchical clustering. Separately sequenced CD4+ and CD8+ repertoires were used to assign a CD4 or CD8 phenotype to each responding clone. The public reads were reprocessed in TCRdb via fastp at Q25 and MiXCR, keeping in-frame beta chains. Each CDR3 protein appears once, grouped with its most common genes and DNA. The V and J calls were not made by the authors but by TCRdb's processing. A total of around 190,000 distinct CDR3 sequences appear in this sample, under 20% of them only once. In total, the top ten clones hold around 3.9% of the sample.

To note about this clonotype: Its target antigen remains unknown. The record has no base qualities; no much larger clone is one base away.

Findings and caveats that apply to the study as a whole: Only a couple of mild cases were covered in the study, and larger cohorts including severe cases with pre-infection samples were considered necessary. Contracting CD4+ clones appeared mostly in the CM and EM memory subsets, whereas CD8+ clones were enriched in EMRA. Clones contracting from day 15 to 85 had balanced CD4/CD8 phenotypes, while a second wave expanding from day 15 to 37 was biased towards CD4+. SARS-CoV-2 specificity was not confirmed for the second-wave clones peaking on day 37. The detection of some responding clones in pre-infection memory suggests that pre-existing cross-reactive memory T cells joined the SARS-CoV-2 response.

Ficoll-Paque density gradient centrifugation was the method used to isolate PBMCs. The specimen was PBMCs or a T cell subset sorted from them (not recorded which). The chain is assembled from TRBV5-1 and TRBJ2-5; the D gene is perhaps TRBD2, on 6 matching bases. This TCR was recovered from a man between 18 and 29 years old who had mild COVID-19 (a few samples of this study predate the infection). The sample titles of this study are shuffled in the database, so cell type and time point are left out; the donor was told from shared clones. The DNA is TGCGCCAGCAGCGATCGCGGGAACTTCCAAGAGACCCAGTACTTC. Protein translation: CASSDRGNFQETQYF.